A single sample is the source of the 13 T cell receptor beta chains below, sequenced in a study of OX40 agonist ivuxolimab in advanced cancers. The method was immunoSEQ multiplex PCR; TCRdb's version includes in-frame clones alone and lacks a portion of them. The sample holds some 80,000 clones, 70% to 90% seen once. This specimen consisted of CD4+ or CD8+ T cells sorted from blood, obtained in a trial of the OX40 agonist ivuxolimab. The source of these receptors is an adult with an advanced solid tumor such as melanoma, head and neck, liver or kidney cancer.

The rearrangement joins TRBV29-1 to TRBJ2-1, with D unresolved. Germline V gives CDR1 SQVTM, CDR2 ANQGSEA. Trimming removed 1 base from V and 0 bases from J, with 10 bases in between. This CDR3 region has 15 residues. For the CDR3, the DNA is TGCAGCGTTGAAGGGCTAGAGAGCTCCTACAATGAGCAGTTCTTC. Protein sequence: CSVEGLESSYNEQFF.

This chain joins TRBV30 and TRBJ1-1, with D hard to call. The CDR3 covers 13 residues. V shed 0 bases and J shed 3 bases, with 8 bases lying between them. CDR1 GTSNPN and CDR2 SVGIG come from the germline V gene (reference sequence). The CDR3 protein is CAWSVGEDTEAFF. As DNA, the CDR3 is TGTGCCTGGAGTGTTGGGGAGGACACTGAAGCTTTCTTT.

The chain has TRBV5-1 and TRBJ1-1; 7 bases agree with TRBD1. The junction had 6 bases not matched to a gene; V was cut back by 1 base and J by 3 bases. The CDR3 has 15 amino acids. The germline V gene encodes CDR1 SGHRS and CDR2 YFSETQ. The CDR3 loop reads CASSLTGTDDTEAFF. CDR3 nucleotides: TGCGCCAGCAGCTTGACCGGGACAGACGACACTGAAGCTTTCTTT.

The chain links TRBV19 to TRBJ1-5; D not resolved. V lost 1 base and J lost 2, with 12 bases in between. CDR1 LNHDA and CDR2 SQIVND come from the germline V gene (reference sequence). The CDR3 is 16 residues long. The CDR3 DNA sequence: TGTGCCAGTAGTATAGGGACTTCGATGCGCAATCAGCCCCAGCATTTT. It codes for CASSIGTSMRNQPQHF. Variable domain in full (rest from reference TRBV19 and TRBJ1-5): DGGITQSPKYLFRKEGQNVTLSCEQNLNHDAMYWYRQDPGQGLRLIYYSQIVNDFQKGDIAEGYSVSREKKESFPLTVTSAQKNPTAFYLCASSIGTSMRNQPQHFGDGTRLSIL.

This chain connects TRBV5-1 to TRBJ1-1; D possibly corresponds to TRBD1 (5 bases). The CDR3 has 15 amino acids. CDR1 and CDR2 from the germline V gene are SGHRS and YFSETQ. Trimming pared 5 bases from V and 1 base from J, leaving 15 bases between. The CDR3 sequence is CASRTEGLKNTEAFF. The CDR3 DNA follows: TGCGCCAGCAGGACCGAGGGGCTAAAGAACACTGAAGCTTTCTTT.

The rearrangement uses TRBV6-1 and TRBJ2-7; tentatively, D is TRBD1 (6 bases). V dropped 1 base and J dropped 6 bases, with 13 bases sitting between them. The CDR3 has 14 residues. Germline assignment: CDR1 MNHNS and CDR2 SASEGT. The CDR3 sequence is CASSEVTGSGEQYF. The CDR3 DNA follows: TGTGCCAGCAGTGAAGTAACAGGGTCAGGCGAGCAGTACTTC.

The chain has TRBV25-1 and TRBJ1-1; no reliable D call. CDR1 and CDR2 (germline): MGHDK, SYGVNS. Deletions cut 1 base from V and 6 bases from J, with 12 bases between. The CDR3 covers 14 residues. CDR3 in amino acids: CASSESGEVPEAFF. As DNA, the CDR3 is TGTGCCAGCAGTGAATCCGGGGAGGTCCCTGAAGCTTTCTTT.

The chain is built from TRBV5-5 and TRBJ2-7; D is unclear. Trimming shortened V by 2 bases and J by 1 base, and 13 bases separated the two germline ends. Germline V gene sequence: CDR1 SGHKS, CDR2 YYEKEE (reference sequence). CDR3 length: 15 amino acids. In nucleotides, the CDR3 is TGTGCCAGCAGCTTCTCTTGGACGGGTTCCTACGAGCAGTACTTC. Its protein is CASSFSWTGSYEQYF.

The V call is TRBV5-1, the J call TRBJ2-7, with a tentative D call TRBD2 (6 bases). CDR3 size: 15 residues. CDR1 and CDR2 (germline): SGHRS, YFSETQ. Deletions cut 3 bases from V and 1 base from J, with 14 bases between. The CDR3 nucleotides read TGCGCCAGCAGCTCTACCTGGGCGGGGTCCTACGAGCAGTACTTC. Amino acids: CASSSTWAGSYEQYF.

This chain connects TRBV28 to TRBJ2-7; no reliable D call. The CDR3 contains 13 residues. Trimming cost V 1 base and J 4 bases, with 8 bases left between them. Germline CDR1 and CDR2: MDHEN and SYDVKM. The chain's CDR3 is CASSLFGNYEQYF. CDR3 sequence (DNA): TGTGCCAGCAGTTTATTCGGCAATTACGAGCAGTACTTC.

The chain combines TRBV7-9 with TRBJ2-5; D not certain. The CDR3 consists of 14 residues. CDR1 and CDR2 from the germline V gene are SEHNR and FQNEAQ (reference sequence). Trimming left V 5 bases short and J 3 bases short, with 13 bases between. The CDR3 DNA reads TGTGCCAGCAGCCTGACCTCGTGGGAAGAGACCCAGTACTTC. It translates to CASSLTSWEETQYF.

This clone was detected once. The chain recombines TRBV11-3 with TRBJ2-5; 9 bases map to TRBD2. This CDR3 contains 16 residues. After removal of 6 bases from V and 2 bases from J, the junction contained 10 bases not matched to a gene. The germline V gene encodes CDR1 SGHNT and CDR2 YENEEA. The CDR3 DNA sequence: TGTGCCAGCAGTACCGGTGTAGCGGGGGATCAAGAGACCCAGTACTTC. Translating it yields CASSTGVAGDQETQYF.

The gene calls are TRBV2 and TRBJ2-5, with 14 nucleotides matching TRBD2. Trimming at V came to 9 bases and at J to 3 bases, leaving 6 bases not matched to a gene. Germline-derived CDR1 and CDR2 are SNHLY and FYNNEI. The CDR3 has 15 residues. The CDR3 sequence: CASHGLAGGKETQYF. The CDR3 coding sequence is TGTGCCAGTCATGGACTAGCGGGAGGCAAAGAGACCCAGTACTTC.